This TCR beta chain was identified in a study of graft-versus-host responses after intestinal transplantation. Across the study: Recipients received multivisceral, liver-intestinal, or isolated intestinal transplants. For 3 to 4 years after anti-thymocyte globulin induction, all recipients took tacrolimus and steroids.

This clone was observed a few times. As yet, its antigen is unknown. General study points: Recipient marrow held GvH clones, some first seen in ileum or blood.

Profiled with immunoSEQ multiplex PCR; TCRdb holds only in-frame clones, not every one. The sample yields approximately 82,000 clones, 91% seen once. CDR1 MNHNS and CDR2 SASEGT come from the germline V gene. This CDR3 spans 13 amino acids. Trimming removed 3 bases from V and 6 bases from J, with 10 bases in between. V and J are TRBV6-1 and TRBJ2-3, with a weak D call TRBD1 (6 bases). Sequencing was performed on unstimulated CD4+ T cells sorted from spleen or lymph node cells, taken before intestinal transplant. This sequence originates from a human donor who received an intestinal transplant. DNA for the CDR3: TGTGCCAGCAGTGAGTCGGGACACGATACGCAGTATTTT. Its translation is CASSESGHDTQYF.